This is a list of T cell receptor beta chains from one sample in a study of response to subunit inactivated influenza vaccine. TCRdb re-analysed the RT-PCR reads in MiXCR, keeping a single row per CDR3 protein. The table has 500,000 to 600,000 distinct CDR3 sequences, around 13% seen once. This specimen consisted of PBMCs from blood, obtained roughly 13 days after vaccination. The receptors were sampled from a man aged 45-65 years who received an inactivated influenza vaccine. CDR3s include the opening cysteine and the closing phenylalanine or tryptophan. The D gene is left open where the match is weak. For some rows the clone size is stated as once, few or many, or as a class when expanded; others skip it.

j_gene,v_gene,d_gene,abundance,CDR3nt,CDR3aa
TRBJ2-1,TRBV12-3/TRBV12-4,-,-,TGTGCCAGCAGCCCCCCCGGGGCGGAGTCCTACAATGAGCAGTTCTTC,CASSPPGAESYNEQFF
TRBJ2-1,TRBV12-3/TRBV12-4,-,-,TGTGCCAGCAGTGGAGGTGGCGGTCAATTGAATGAGCAGTTCTTC,CASSGGGGQLNEQFF
TRBJ2-1,TRBV5-1,-,-,TGCGCCAGCAGCTTGATCCGGGCCCCTTACAATGAGCAGTTCTTC,CASSLIRAPYNEQFF
TRBJ2-7,TRBV11-2,TRBD1,-,TGTGCCAGCAGCTTAGCCGGGACAGGTGCTGGCGAGCAGTACTTC,CASSLAGTGAGEQYF
TRBJ2-3,TRBV6-1,TRBD2,-,TGTGCCACCAGTACCCAGCGGGGGGGCCTTACAGATACGCAGTATTTT,CATSTQRGGLTDTQYF
TRBJ2-2,TRBV30,-,-,TGTGCCTGGAGGGGCCAGGGATACACCGGGGAGCTGTTTTTT,CAWRGQGYTGELFF
TRBJ1-5,TRBV6-6,-,few,TGTGCCAGCAATGAGCCCAATCAGCCCCAGCATTTT,CASNEPNQPQHF
TRBJ1-4,TRBV10-3,-,-,TGTGCCATCAGCTCCGCTGAAAAACTGTTTTTT,CAISSAEKLFF
TRBJ2-2,TRBV5-6,-,-,TGTGCCAGCAGCTTGACGGGACGATCGACCGGGGAGCTGTTTTTT,CASSLTGRSTGELFF
TRBJ1-3,TRBV20-1,-,few,TGCAGTGCTAGAGATGCCGCAAGGTCCTCTGGAAACACCATATATTTT,CSARDAARSSGNTIYF
TRBJ2-3,TRBV12-3/TRBV12-4,-,-,TGTGCCAGTAGATCTAGCTCAGATACGCAGTATTTT,CASRSSSDTQYF
TRBJ1-2,TRBV19,TRBD1,-,TGTGCCAGTAGAACGGACAGGGGGCGTGACTATGGCTACACCTTC,CASRTDRGRDYGYTF
TRBJ2-3,TRBV7-3,-,-,TGTGCCAGCAGCCCAACCCTGCGAGATACGCAGTATTTT,CASSPTLRDTQYF
TRBJ2-3,TRBV2,TRBD2,-,TGTGCCAGCAGTGAAACCGGGGGGGCGCCAGATACGCAGTATTTT,CASSETGGAPDTQYF
TRBJ2-7,TRBV29-1,-,few,TGCAGCGTTGAAAAAGGGGTTGAGCAGTACTTC,CSVEKGVEQYF
TRBJ2-5,TRBV7-6,-,few,TGTGCCAGCAGCCTGGGAGAGATTCAAGAGACCCAGTACTTC,CASSLGEIQETQYF
TRBJ2-1,TRBV5-6,-,-,TGTGCCAGCAGCTTACCCGGAAATTACAATGAGCAGTTCTTC,CASSLPGNYNEQFF
TRBJ2-2,TRBV5-1,TRBD2,-,TGCGCCAGCAGCTTGACCACTAGCGGGAGTAACACCGGGGAGCTGTTTTTT,CASSLTTSGSNTGELFF
TRBJ2-4,TRBV4-3,TRBD2,-,TGCGCCAGCAGCATCGGACTAGCGAACATTCAGTACTTC,CASSIGLANIQYF
TRBJ1-1,TRBV11-1,TRBD1,few,TGTGCCAGCAGCTTGGGGCGGGAGTGGGGGGACAGGAGACAGAACACTGAAGCTTTCTTT,CASSLGREWGDRRQNTEAFF
TRBJ2-7,TRBV27,-,few,TGTGCCAGCAGTTTATCCCGGACAGACTACGAGCAGTACTTC,CASSLSRTDYEQYF
TRBJ2-7,TRBV29-1,-,few,TGCAGCGTCGCCGGAGGAACAGAAATCTACGAGCAGTACTTC,CSVAGGTEIYEQYF
TRBJ1-4,TRBV15,-,-,TGTGCCACCAGCAGAGAATTCGGGGGTGAAAAACTGTTTTTT,CATSREFGGEKLFF
TRBJ2-3,TRBV15,-,few,TGTGCCACCAGCAGAGATCCTAACACAGATACGCAGTATTTT,CATSRDPNTDTQYF
TRBJ2-5,TRBV4-3,-,-,TGCGCCAGCAGCCAAGATCTCAAAGAGACCCAGTACTTC,CASSQDLKETQYF
TRBJ2-7,TRBV7-9,TRBD1,-,TGTGCCAGCAGCCTCTGGGACAGGGAGGACGAGCAGTACTTC,CASSLWDREDEQYF
TRBJ2-5,TRBV5-1,TRBD2,-,TGCGCCAGCAGCTTGGTACAGCTAGCGGCAGAGACCCAGTACTTC,CASSLVQLAAETQYF
TRBJ2-1,TRBV7-9,TRBD2,-,TGTGCCAGCAGCCCAACTAGCGGAGGGCCGACCTACAATGAGCAGTTCTTC,CASSPTSGGPTYNEQFF
TRBJ2-1,TRBV4-3,-,few,TGCGCCAGCAGCTCTCGCGAGGGAAAGATAAATGAGCAGTTCTTC,CASSSREGKINEQFF
TRBJ1-1,TRBV20-1,-,-,TGCAGTGCTAGGGACAGCTTGAACACTGAAGCTTTCTTT,CSARDSLNTEAFF
TRBJ2-1,TRBV11-2,-,-,TGTGCCAGCAGCTCGGGTACGGGGGCCTCTTACAATGAGCAGTTCTTC,CASSSGTGASYNEQFF
TRBJ2-1,TRBV5-1,TRBD1,many,TGCGCCAGCAGCTTGGAGGGACAGGGTCTCAATGAGCAGTTCTTC,CASSLEGQGLNEQFF
TRBJ2-1,TRBV12-3/TRBV12-4,-,few,TGTGCCAGCAGCCGTGAGGTTTACAATGAGCAGTTCTTC,CASSREVYNEQFF
TRBJ2-7,TRBV5-1,TRBD1,few,TGCGCCAGCAGCTTGGCGACAGGGGAGTACGAGCAGTACTTC,CASSLATGEYEQYF
TRBJ2-1,TRBV29-1,TRBD1,-,TGCAGCGCGACCGGGACAGGGCCCAATGAGCAGTTCTTC,CSATGTGPNEQFF
TRBJ2-1,TRBV4-3,-,few,TGCGCCAGCAGCCAAGCTGCTGAGTTTTTGGCTTCGGGCTACAATGAGCAGTTCTTC,CASSQAAEFLASGYNEQFF
TRBJ2-2,TRBV4-2,-,few,TGTGCCAGCAGCCAAGATCGGGGCGGTCCTTACACCGGGGAGCTGTTTTTT,CASSQDRGGPYTGELFF
TRBJ1-1,TRBV12-3/TRBV12-4,-,few,TGTGCCACCCAGTGGAGTTCGAACACTGAAGCTTTCTTT,CATQWSSNTEAFF
TRBJ2-3,TRBV7-6,TRBD2,once,TGTGCCAGCCGGGGGGGCATGTCAGATACGCAGTATTTT,CASRGGMSDTQYF
TRBJ2-4,TRBV2,TRBD1,-,TGTGCCAGCGGGGACAGGGGGCAGCTGTTGGCCAAAAACATTCAGTACTTC,CASGDRGQLLAKNIQYF
TRBJ2-7,TRBV27,TRBD1,-,TGTGCCAGCAGTTTATTTTCGGGACAGGGGGTCTACGAGCAGTACTTC,CASSLFSGQGVYEQYF
TRBJ2-7,TRBV10-3,-,many,TGTGCCATCAGTCGGAGACAAGACTACGAGCAGTACTTC,CAISRRQDYEQYF
TRBJ2-7,TRBV4-2,-,few,TGTGCCAGCAGCAGCGACAGGTTGGAGCAGTACTTC,CASSSDRLEQYF
TRBJ2-7,TRBV7-2,-,-,TGTGCCAGCAGCTTAGGGCATCCGGGCTTCTCCTACGAGCAGTACTTC,CASSLGHPGFSYEQYF